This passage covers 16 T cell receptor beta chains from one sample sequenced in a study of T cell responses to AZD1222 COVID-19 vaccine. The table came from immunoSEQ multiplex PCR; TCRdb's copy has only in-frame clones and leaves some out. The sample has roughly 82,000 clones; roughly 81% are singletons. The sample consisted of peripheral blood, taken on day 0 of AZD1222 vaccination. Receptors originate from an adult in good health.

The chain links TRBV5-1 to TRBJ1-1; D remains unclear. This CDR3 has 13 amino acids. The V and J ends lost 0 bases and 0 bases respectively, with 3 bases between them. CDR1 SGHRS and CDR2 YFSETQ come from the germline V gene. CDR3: CASSLEVNTEAFF. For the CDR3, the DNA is TGCGCCAGCAGCTTGGAAGTGAACACTGAAGCTTTCTTT.

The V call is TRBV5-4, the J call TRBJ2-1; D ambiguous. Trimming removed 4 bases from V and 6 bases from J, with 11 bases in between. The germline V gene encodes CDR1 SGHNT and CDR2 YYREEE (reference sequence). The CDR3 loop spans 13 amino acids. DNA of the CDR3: TGTGCCAGCAGCGGAGCGACTCTCAATGAGCAGTTCTTC. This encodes CASSGATLNEQFF.

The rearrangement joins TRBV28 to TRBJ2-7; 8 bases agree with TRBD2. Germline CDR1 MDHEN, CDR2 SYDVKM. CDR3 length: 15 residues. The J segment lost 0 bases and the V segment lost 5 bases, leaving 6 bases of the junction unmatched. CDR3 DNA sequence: TGTGCCAGCAGTCCCCCCGCGGGGGGCTCCTACGAGCAGTACTTC. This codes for CASSPPAGGSYEQYF.

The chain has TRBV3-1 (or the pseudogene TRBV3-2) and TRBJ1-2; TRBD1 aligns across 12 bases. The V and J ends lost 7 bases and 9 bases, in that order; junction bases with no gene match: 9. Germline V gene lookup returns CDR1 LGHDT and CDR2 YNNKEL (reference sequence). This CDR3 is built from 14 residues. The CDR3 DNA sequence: TGTGCCAGCACACTCGGTGGGACAGGGGGCCGCTACACCTTC. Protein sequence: CASTLGGTGGRYTF.

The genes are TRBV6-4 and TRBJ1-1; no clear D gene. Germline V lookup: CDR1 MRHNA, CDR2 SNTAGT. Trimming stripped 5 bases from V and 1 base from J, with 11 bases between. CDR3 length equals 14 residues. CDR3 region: CASSSDPGNTEAFF. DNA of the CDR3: TGTGCCAGCAGTAGTGACCCCGGGAACACTGAAGCTTTCTTT.

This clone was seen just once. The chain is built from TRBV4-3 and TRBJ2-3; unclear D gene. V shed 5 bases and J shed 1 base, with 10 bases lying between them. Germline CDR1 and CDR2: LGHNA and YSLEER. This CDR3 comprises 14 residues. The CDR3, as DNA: TGCGCCAGCAGCGAAGCCAGGCGCACAGATACGCAGTATTTT. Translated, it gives CASSEARRTDTQYF.

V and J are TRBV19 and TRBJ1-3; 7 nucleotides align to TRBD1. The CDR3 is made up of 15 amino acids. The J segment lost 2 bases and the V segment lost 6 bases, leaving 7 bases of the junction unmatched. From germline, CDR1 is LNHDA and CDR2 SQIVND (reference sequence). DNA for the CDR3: TGTGCCAGTAGCACCGCAGGGGGACCTGGAAACACCATATATTTT. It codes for CASSTAGGPGNTIYF.

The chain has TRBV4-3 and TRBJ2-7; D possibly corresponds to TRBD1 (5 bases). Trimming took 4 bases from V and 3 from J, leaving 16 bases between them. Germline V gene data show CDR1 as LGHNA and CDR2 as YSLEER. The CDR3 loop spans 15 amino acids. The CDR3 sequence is CASSRDRQTYYEQYF. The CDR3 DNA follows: TGCGCCAGCAGCCGAGACAGACAAACCTACTACGAGCAGTACTTC.

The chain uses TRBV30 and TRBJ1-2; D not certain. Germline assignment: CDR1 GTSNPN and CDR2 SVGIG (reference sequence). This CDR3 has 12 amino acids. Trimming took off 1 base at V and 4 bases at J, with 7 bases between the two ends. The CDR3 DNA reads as TGTGCCTGGAGTGCAGGATTCTATGGCTACACCTTC. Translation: CAWSAGFYGYTF.

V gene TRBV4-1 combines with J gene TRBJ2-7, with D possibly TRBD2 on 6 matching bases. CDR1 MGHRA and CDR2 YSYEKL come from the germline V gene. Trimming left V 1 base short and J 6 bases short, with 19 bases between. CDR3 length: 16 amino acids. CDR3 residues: CASSQGWGLHKGEQYF. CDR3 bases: TGCGCCAGCAGCCAAGGATGGGGACTCCACAAAGGCGAGCAGTACTTC.

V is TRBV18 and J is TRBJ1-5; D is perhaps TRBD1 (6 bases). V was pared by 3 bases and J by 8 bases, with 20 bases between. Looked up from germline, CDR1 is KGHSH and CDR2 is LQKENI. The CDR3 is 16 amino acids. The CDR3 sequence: CASSPYRQALGEPQHF. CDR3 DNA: TGTGCCAGCTCACCGTATCGACAGGCCCTGGGGGAGCCCCAGCATTTT.

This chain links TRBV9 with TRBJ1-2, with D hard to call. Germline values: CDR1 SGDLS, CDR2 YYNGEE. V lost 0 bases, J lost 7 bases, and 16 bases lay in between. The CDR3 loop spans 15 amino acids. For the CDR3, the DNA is TGTGCCAGCAGCGTAGACGGCCAACCCCCCGCTGGCTACACCTTC. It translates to CASSVDGQPPAGYTF.

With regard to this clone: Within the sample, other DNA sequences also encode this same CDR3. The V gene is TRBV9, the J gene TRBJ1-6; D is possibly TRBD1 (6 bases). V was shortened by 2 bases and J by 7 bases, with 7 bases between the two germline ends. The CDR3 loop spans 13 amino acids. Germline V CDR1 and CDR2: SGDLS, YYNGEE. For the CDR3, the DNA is TGTGCCAGCAGCGTGCAGGGGAATTCACCCCTCCACTTT. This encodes CASSVQGNSPLHF.

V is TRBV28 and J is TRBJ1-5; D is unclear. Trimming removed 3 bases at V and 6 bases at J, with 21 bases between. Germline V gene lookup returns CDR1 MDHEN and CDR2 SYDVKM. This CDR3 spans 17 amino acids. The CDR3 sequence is CASSFPGLTWRAQPQHF. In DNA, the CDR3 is TGTGCCAGCAGTTTCCCAGGACTTACCTGGCGGGCTCAGCCCCAGCATTTT.

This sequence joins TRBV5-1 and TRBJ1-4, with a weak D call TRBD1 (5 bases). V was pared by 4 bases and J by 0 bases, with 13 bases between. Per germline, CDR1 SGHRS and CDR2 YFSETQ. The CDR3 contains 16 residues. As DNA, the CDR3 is TGCGCCAGCAGCCCGGGACGATACACAACTAATGAAAAACTGTTTTTT. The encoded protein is CASSPGRYTTNEKLFF.

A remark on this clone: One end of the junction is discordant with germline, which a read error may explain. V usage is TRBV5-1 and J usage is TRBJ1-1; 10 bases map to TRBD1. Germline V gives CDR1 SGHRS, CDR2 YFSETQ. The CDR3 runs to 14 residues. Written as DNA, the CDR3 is TGCGCCTGCAGACAGGGGGCACCAGAGACTGAAGCTTTCTTT. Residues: CACRQGAPETEAFF.